These 27 T cell receptor beta chains were all obtained from the same sample, sequenced in a study of blood T cell repertoires in COVID-19. TCRdb keeps only in-frame clones here, not all; method: immunoSEQ multiplex PCR. The profile shows over 65,000 clones, 85% of them singletons. Sequenced material: peripheral blood. These receptors came from a man at least 80 years old with active or convalescent COVID-19.

The chain links TRBV5-1 to TRBJ1-3; TRBD1 might be the D (5 bases). CDR3 length: 16 amino acids. V was trimmed by 0 bases and J by 2 bases, leaving 12 bases between them. Germline V gene lookup returns CDR1 SGHRS and CDR2 YFSETQ. The CDR3 region has the DNA TGCGCCAGCAGCTTGGATCAGGGAAGGACTGGAAACACCATATATTTT. Translated: CASSLDQGRTGNTIYF.

The rearrangement links TRBV9 to TRBJ2-3; 7 bases fit TRBD2. This CDR3 has 14 amino acids. Germline CDR1 is SGDLS and CDR2 is YYNGEE. J was trimmed by 5 bases and V by 1 base; bases with no gene match: 4. CDR3 DNA sequence: TGTGCCAGCAGCGTACGGGGGGAGGGAGATACGCAGTATTTT. Translated, it gives CASSVRGEGDTQYF.

A single count supports this clone. The chain employs TRBV30 and TRBJ1-1, with 10 bases that match TRBD1. The CDR3 spans 15 residues. The J segment lost 5 bases and the V segment lost 0 bases, leaving 6 bases of the junction unmatched. CDR1 is GTSNPN and CDR2 is SVGIG in the germline V gene (reference sequence). The CDR3 region is CAWSVPDRGRTEAFF. CDR3 DNA sequence: TGTGCCTGGAGTGTACCAGACAGGGGGCGTACTGAAGCTTTCTTT.

This chain joins TRBV6-5 and TRBJ1-2; perhaps TRBD1 as D (5 bases). Trimming cost V 8 bases and J 4 bases, with 17 bases left between them. Germline V gives CDR1 MNHEY, CDR2 SVGAGI. This CDR3 is built from 14 residues. The DNA of the CDR3 is TGTGCCAGCTTAGGTGCGGGGGAGACCTATGGCTACACCTTC. Translation: CASLGAGETYGYTF.

This sequence joins TRBV28 and TRBJ1-5; 8 bases line up with TRBD1. Germline V gives CDR1 MDHEN, CDR2 SYDVKM. Trimming removed 5 bases from V and 2 bases from J; junction bases left unmatched: 5. The CDR3 length is 15 residues. CDR3 amino acids: CASSPRGLGNQPQHF. The CDR3 nucleotides read TGTGCCAGCAGTCCCAGGGGGCTTGGCAATCAGCCCCAGCATTTT. The full variable domain, rest sourced from reference TRBV28 and TRBJ1-5, is DVKVTQSSRYLVKRTGEKVFLECVQDMDHENMFWYRQDPGLGLRLIYFSYDVKMKEKGDIPEGYSVSREKKERFSLILESASTNQTSMYLCASSPRGLGNQPQHFGDGTRLSIL.

The chain carries TRBV24-1 and TRBJ2-7, with 9 bases identical to TRBD1. Per the germline V gene, CDR1 is KGHDR and CDR2 is SFDVKD. V was clipped by 5 bases and J by 4 bases; unmatched bases: 8. The CDR3 extends over 15 amino acids. CDR3 sequence: CATSGPRDREYEQYV. The CDR3 DNA sequence: TGTGCCACCAGTGGCCCCCGGGACAGGGAATACGAGCAGTACGTC.

V gene TRBV9 combines with J gene TRBJ1-4; D possibly corresponds to TRBD1 (6 bases). Trimming took 2 bases from V and 6 from J, leaving 14 bases between them. The germline V gene has CDR1 SGDLS and CDR2 YYNGEE. The CDR3 covers 15 residues. The CDR3 nucleotides read TGTGCCAGCAGCGTTAGGGGCAGGGGTTATGAAAAACTGTTTTTT. It is translated as CASSVRGRGYEKLFF.

The chain combines TRBV12-3 or TRBV12-4 with TRBJ2-5, with D possibly matching TRBD2 (6 bases). V lost 5 bases and J 5 bases, leaving 12 bases between the germline ends. The CDR3 consists of 13 residues. CDR3 sequence reads: CASSLRGGETQYF. CDR3 nucleotide sequence: TGTGCCAGCAGTCTCCGAGGAGGGGAGACCCAGTACTTC.

V gene TRBV5-5 combines with J gene TRBJ2-7; the D is unclear. The germline V gene has CDR1 SGHKS and CDR2 YYEKEE (reference sequence). The CDR3 has 14 residues. The ends were cut back, 1 base at V and 2 bases at J, with 10 bases in the middle. Here the CDR3 DNA reads TGTGCCAGCAGCTTGTTCCTGGAGACCTACGAGCAGTACGTC. Translating gives CASSLFLETYEQYV.

The rearrangement links TRBV19 to TRBJ2-3; 7 nucleotides line up with TRBD2. J was trimmed by 4 bases and V by 7 bases; bases with no gene match: 11. The CDR3 covers 15 residues. CDR1 and CDR2 (germline): LNHDA, SQIVND (reference sequence). The CDR3 DNA is TGTGCCAGTAAAAGACTAGCCCTCCCGCCAGATACGCAGTATTTT. This sequence encodes CASKRLALPPDTQYF.

The J gene is TRBJ2-2, the V gene TRBV5-8, with D perhaps matching TRBD2 (5 bases). Trimming removed 7 bases at V and 1 base at J, with 20 bases between. There are 17 residues in the CDR3. Per the germline V gene, CDR1 is SGHTS and CDR2 is YDEGEE. CDR3 sequence (DNA): TGTGCCAGCCGACGGGATCGGGGAAATGTGAACACCGGGGAGCTGTTTTTT. This gives the protein CASRRDRGNVNTGELFF.

The V call is TRBV19, the J call TRBJ1-6; 8 bases match TRBD1. Germline lookup yields CDR1 LNHDA and CDR2 SQIVND (reference sequence). Trimming removed 1 base from V and 7 bases from J; junction bases left unmatched: 3. The length of the CDR3 is 15 residues. The CDR3 is CASSIGRQGNSPLHF. CDR3 nucleotides: TGTGCCAGTAGTATAGGGAGACAGGGGAATTCACCCCTCCACTTT.

This chain joins TRBV2 and TRBJ1-1; 12 nucleotides align to TRBD1. CDR3 size: 17 residues. V gave up 9 bases and J gave up 5 bases; unmatched junction bases: 16. Germline V gives CDR1 SNHLY, CDR2 FYNNEI. The CDR3 region has the DNA TGTGCCAGGATCAGGGGGACAGGGGGCATGGGAATGACTGAAGCTTTCTTT. Protein: CARIRGTGGMGMTEAFF.

This clone has just one count. This chain joins TRBV28 and TRBJ2-3; maybe TRBD2 (6 bases). With 7 bases removed from V and 2 bases from J, the gap between germline ends came to 13 bases. The CDR3 totals 14 residues. Germline loops: CDR1 MDHEN, CDR2 SYDVKM. CDR3 residues: CASTSWGDTDTQYF. The CDR3, as DNA: TGTGCCAGCACCTCTTGGGGGGACACAGATACGCAGTATTTT.

The rearrangement joins TRBV5-1 to TRBJ2-1, with 7 bases fitting TRBD1. V lost 4 bases, J lost 0 bases, and 7 bases stayed unmatched. The CDR3 is 16 amino acids. Germline V gene lookup returns CDR1 SGHRS and CDR2 YFSETQ. CDR3 sequence: CASSRGGLRSYNEQFF. The CDR3 nucleotides read TGCGCCAGCAGCCGAGGGGGCCTACGCTCCTACAATGAGCAGTTCTTC.

As regards this clone: The same CDR3 also results from other DNA sequences found in this sample. This chain joins TRBV7-2 and TRBJ1-5; possible D gene TRBD1, 5 bases. Between the trimmed V and J ends, which lost 5 bases and 2 bases, there was a span of 10 bases. Per the germline V gene, CDR1 is SGHTA and CDR2 is FQGNSA. This CDR3 is built from 14 residues. CDR3 DNA sequence: TGTGCCAGCAGCCTGGGGGGTGGCAATCAGCCCCAGCATTTT. Translating it yields CASSLGGGNQPQHF.

The chain recombines TRBV18 with TRBJ1-1, with D unresolved. The CDR3 length is 13 residues. Germline V gene data show CDR1 as KGHSH and CDR2 as LQKENI. The germline V and J ends were trimmed by 1 base and 3 bases, with 6 bases remaining between them. CDR3 in DNA: TGTGCCAGCTCACCACTCCCGTACACTGAAGCTTTCTTT. Protein sequence: CASSPLPYTEAFF. Full variable domain (rest looked up from reference TRBV18 and TRBJ1-1): NAGVMQNPRHLVRRRGQEARLRCSPMKGHSHVYWYRQLPEEGLKFMVYLQKENIIDESGMPKERFSAEFPKEGPSILRIQQVVRGDSAAYFCASSPLPYTEAFFGQGTRLTVV.

V and J are TRBV5-6 and TRBJ1-2, with a possible D match to TRBD1 (5 bases). Trimming removed 0 bases from V and 7 bases from J, with 10 bases in between. This CDR3 has 13 amino acids. The germline V gene has CDR1 SGHDT and CDR2 YYEEEE. The CDR3 DNA reads TGTGCCAGCAGCTTGGTGGCAGGGCGTGGCTACACCTTC. This encodes CASSLVAGRGYTF.

The chain carries TRBV12-3 or TRBV12-4 and TRBJ2-5; D remains ambiguous. V gave up 3 bases and J gave up 0 bases, with 5 bases separating them. The CDR3 consists of 13 residues. Here the CDR3 reads CASSFPNQETQYF. CDR3 nucleotides: TGTGCCAGCAGTTTCCCTAACCAAGAGACCCAGTACTTC.

The chain links TRBV11-2 to TRBJ2-5; D gene uncertain. With 2 bases removed from V and 4 bases from J, the gap between germline ends came to 11 bases. The CDR3 totals 14 residues. Germline CDR1 and CDR2: SGHAT and FQNNGV. CDR3 residues: CASSLTVELETQYF. The CDR3 bases are TGTGCCAGCAGCTTAACAGTGGAACTAGAGACCCAGTACTTC.

The chain carries TRBV11-2 and TRBJ1-5; D gene uncertain. The V gene's germline CDR1 is SGHAT and CDR2 FQNNGV. V lost 3 bases, J lost 0 bases, and 9 bases lay in between. The CDR3 totals 15 residues. CDR3 nucleotide sequence: TGTGCCAGCAGCTTGTGGGGAGATAGCAATCAGCCCCAGCATTTT. It is translated as CASSLWGDSNQPQHF.

This clone was observed a handful of times. The J gene is TRBJ1-4, the V gene TRBV28; possible D gene TRBD1, 5 bases. This CDR3 is 15 amino acids long. Germline values: CDR1 MDHEN, CDR2 SYDVKM. Deletions cut 5 bases from V and 0 bases from J, with 10 bases between. CDR3 region: CASSLLTATNEKLFF. DNA of the CDR3: TGTGCCAGCAGTCTCCTGACAGCAACTAATGAAAAACTGTTTTTT. Together with reference TRBV28 and TRBJ1-4, the CDR3 gives the full variable domain: DVKVTQSSRYLVKRTGEKVFLECVQDMDHENMFWYRQDPGLGLRLIYFSYDVKMKEKGDIPEGYSVSREKKERFSLILESASTNQTSMYLCASSLLTATNEKLFFGSGTQLSVL.

The chain is built from TRBV28 and TRBJ2-7; 7 bases fit TRBD1. The CDR3 is made up of 13 amino acids. The V gene end was trimmed by 8 bases and the J gene end by 1 base; junction bases not matched to a gene: 5. CDR1 is MDHEN, CDR2 SYDVKM, per germline. CDR3 coding DNA: TGTGCCAGCCAAGAGACAGGGTCCTACGAGCAGTACGTC. The encoded protein is CASQETGSYEQYV.

The genes are TRBV28 and TRBJ2-5, with 14 bases aligning to TRBD2. The CDR3 has 18 residues. Germline values: CDR1 MDHEN, CDR2 SYDVKM. Losses at the gene ends were 4 bases for V and 5 bases for J; bases not matched to a gene: 12. The CDR3 region has the DNA TGTGCCAGCAGTTCTCCAGCCGGGACTAGCGGGGGCGGGGAGACCCAGTACTTC. This codes for CASSSPAGTSGGGETQYF.

The chain couples TRBV21-1 to TRBJ2-2; no DNA check was done on the table's D call, TRBD2. TRBV21-1 is a pseudogene locus. The length of the CDR3 is 15 residues. The CDR3 DNA reads TGTGCCAGCACAGAGCGGGACTCGAGCACCGGGGAGCTGTTTTTT. Translating gives CASTERDSSTGELFF.

This clone occurred once. The rearrangement uses TRBV19 and TRBJ1-4, with TRBD1 as a possible D gene (6 bases). Germline V gives CDR1 LNHDA, CDR2 SQIVND (reference sequence). CDR3 length equals 16 residues. The ends were cut back, 6 bases at V and 0 bases at J, with 14 bases in the middle. Here the CDR3 DNA reads TGTGCCAGTAGAGGGGGACACCTTGCAACTAATGAAAAACTGTTTTTT. This gives the protein CASRGGHLATNEKLFF.

The chain uses TRBV3-1 (or the pseudogene TRBV3-2) and TRBJ1-1; TRBD1 matches 8 bases. Germline CDR1 reads LGHDT; CDR2 reads YNNKEL (reference sequence). The CDR3 length is 14 residues. V dropped 4 bases and J dropped 4; count of bases not matched to a gene: 5. Here the CDR3 DNA reads TGTGCCAGCAGCCCCGACAGGGGCCCCACTGAAGCTTTCTTT. It translates to CASSPDRGPTEAFF.